The source of this T cell receptor (beta chain) is a study of cytomegalovirus exposure and HLA in healthy donors. The germline CDR1 and CDR2 sequences are LNHNV and YYDKDF (reference sequence). This CDR3 comprises 14 residues. V was trimmed by 0 bases and J by 9 bases, leaving 12 bases between them. The primer mix had 60 Vbeta and 13 Jbeta primers. The repertoire was sequenced with immunoSEQ multiplex PCR; TCRdb's copy has only in-frame clones and lacks some. The data show approximately 110,000 clones, around 80% seen once. The sample comprised PBMCs. The V gene is TRBV15, the J gene TRBJ2-1; D gene uncertain. The TCR sequence derives from a woman aged 30 to 39 in good health and CMV-seronegative. This CDR3 is CATSRDRSSFEQFF. The CDR3 nucleotides read TGTGCCACCAGCAGAGATCGATCGAGTTTTGAGCAGTTCTTC.